This entry lists 5 T cell receptor beta chains sequenced from one sample in a study of T cell changes during pregnancy in multiple sclerosis. Repertoires were generated with immunoSEQ multiplex PCR, while TCRdb's copy carries only in-frame clones and drops some. The table shows about 40,000 clones, with 90% to 95% occurring only once. The sequencing here drew on CD8+ T cells from peripheral blood mononuclear cells, taken in the third trimester of pregnancy. The receptors stem from a female donor with multiple sclerosis, enrolled in a pregnancy study.

J is TRBJ1-1 and V is TRBV27; D gene unclear. Germline CDR1 is MNHEY and CDR2 is SMNVEV (reference sequence). V gave up 0 bases and J gave up 1 base, with 6 bases separating them. The CDR3 spans 14 residues. CDR3 in DNA: TGTGCCAGCAGTTTATCAGTGCGGAACACTGAAGCTTTCTTT. As protein: CASSLSVRNTEAFF.

The rearrangement joins TRBV7-3 to TRBJ1-5; no reliable D call. The germline V and J ends were trimmed by 3 bases and 3 bases, with 9 bases remaining between them. The CDR3 has 14 amino acids. Germline V gene lookup returns CDR1 SGHTA and CDR2 FQGTGA. CDR3 nucleotides: TGTGCCAGCAGCTTTGGCGGAAACAATCAGCCCCAGCATTTT. Protein product: CASSFGGNNQPQHF.

The J gene is TRBJ2-1, the V gene TRBV6-4; TRBD2 aligns across 9 bases. Germline values: CDR1 MRHNA, CDR2 SNTAGT. The CDR3 is made up of 15 amino acids. With V trimmed by 5 bases and J by 8 bases, 10 bases remained unmatched. The CDR3 spells CASSRASGEVDEQFF. CDR3 DNA: TGTGCCAGCAGTAGAGCTAGCGGGGAGGTCGATGAGCAGTTCTTC.

This clone showed up just a few times. The rearrangement links TRBV4-1 to TRBJ2-5; possible D gene TRBD1, 6 bases. V was clipped by 1 base and J by 1 base, with 13 bases between them. CDR1 is MGHRA and CDR2 is YSYEKL in the germline V gene. CDR3 length equals 16 residues. CDR3 sequence (DNA): TGCGCCAGCAGCCAAGCCAGCACAGGGATCCAAGAGACCCAGTACTTC. Protein sequence: CASSQASTGIQETQYF.

This chain joins TRBV19 and TRBJ2-1; 11 positions agree with TRBD2. This CDR3 comprises 15 residues. Germline CDR1 LNHDA, CDR2 SQIVND (reference sequence). V dropped 3 bases and J dropped 8; count of bases not matched to a gene: 6. The CDR3 region is CASSILLAGGYEQFF. The CDR3 DNA sequence: TGTGCCAGTAGTATCCTCCTAGCGGGGGGATATGAGCAGTTCTTC.